These 27 T cell receptor beta chains were all obtained from the same sample, sequenced in a study of early T cells in non-severe SARS-CoV-2 infection (dated by TCRdb to about 2021). The library was made by 5' RACE. Sequencer: NextSeq 500. The public reads were run again by TCRdb, first through fastp at Q25 and then through MiXCR, and only productive beta chains were kept. Each entry merges the rows of one CDR3 protein and shows their most common DNA and genes. In all, the sample holds 70,000 to 85,000 distinct CDR3 sequences, and 5% of those were seen once. The ten largest clones represent roughly 7.3% of the sample. The sequenced sample was whole blood, obtained at baseline. All receptors come from an adult who was a healthcare worker with PCR-confirmed SARS-CoV-2 infection or an uninfected control (not recorded which).

The sample holds many counts of this clonotype. The chain has TRBV5-4 and TRBJ2-5, with D tentatively TRBD1 (6 bases). The CDR3 covers 15 residues. Trimming removed 0 bases at V and 9 bases at J, with 18 bases between. Germline CDR1 reads SGHNT; CDR2 reads YYREEE (reference sequence). In DNA form, the CDR3 reads TGTGCCAGCAGCTTGGGGTTAGGACAGCAATGGGCCCAGTACTTC. It is translated as CASSLGLGQQWAQYF.

This clonotype was counted many times. The chain carries TRBV13 and TRBJ1-4, with D possibly being TRBD1 (5 bases). This CDR3 has 12 residues. CDR1 is PRHDT, CDR2 FYEKMQ, per germline (reference sequence). V was pared by 3 bases and J by 10 bases, with 9 bases between. The CDR3 is CASSFVRGKLFF. The CDR3 DNA is TGTGCCAGCAGCTTTGTGAGGGGAAAACTGTTTTTT.

This clonotype appeared many times. The CDR3 region has the DNA TGCGCCAGCAGCTCTAGCGGGAGGGCCCAAGAGCAGTTCTTC. Amino acid sequence: CASSSSGRAQEQFF. The V and J genes are TRBV5-1 and TRBJ2-1; TRBD2 matches 12 bases. Per the germline V gene, CDR1 is SGHRS and CDR2 is YFSETQ. The CDR3 covers 14 residues. V was clipped by 3 bases and J by 10 bases; unmatched bases: 5.

This clonotype appeared a few times. This sequence joins TRBV28 and TRBJ2-7; D call uncertain. V was trimmed by 6 bases and J by 3 bases, leaving 12 bases between them. This CDR3 has 13 residues. Germline V lookup: CDR1 MDHEN, CDR2 SYDVKM. The CDR3 region is CASSFRLFYEQYF. The CDR3 bases are TGTGCCAGCAGCTTTCGGCTCTTCTACGAGCAGTACTTC.

This clonotype was recorded at least ten times. The chain joins TRBV12-3 or TRBV12-4 to TRBJ2-7, with 12 bases matching TRBD1. This CDR3 is 15 amino acids long. The V gene end was trimmed by 6 bases and the J gene end by 4 bases; junction bases not matched to a gene: 7. The CDR3 loop reads CASRRGTGGRYEQYF. The CDR3 region has the DNA TGTGCCAGCAGGCGCGGGACAGGGGGCAGGTACGAGCAGTACTTC.

This clonotype was counted only a few times. V gene TRBV4-2 combines with J gene TRBJ2-7; D uncertain. Deletions cut 3 bases from V and 3 bases from J, with 15 bases between. The CDR3 contains 15 residues. Germline V CDR1 and CDR2: LGHNA, YNFKEQ. As DNA, the CDR3 is TGTGCCAGCAGCCATGAAGCCGATCAGGACTACGAGCAGTACTTC. Its translation: CASSHEADQDYEQYF.

The sample holds a few counts of this clonotype. The V and J genes are TRBV2 and TRBJ1-1; the match to TRBD1 covers 10 bases. The CDR3 has 13 amino acids. Trimming took 4 bases from V and 4 from J; bases not matched to a gene: 0. CDR1 is SNHLY and CDR2 is FYNNEI in the germline V gene. Here the CDR3 reads CASSGQGATEAFF. The CDR3, as DNA: TGTGCCAGCAGTGGACAGGGGGCCACTGAAGCTTTCTTT.

This clonotype was observed many times. V is TRBV7-3 and J is TRBJ2-1, with 10 positions matching TRBD2. With V trimmed by 5 bases and J by 4 bases, 5 bases remained unmatched. CDR1 and CDR2 (germline): SGHTA, FQGTGA. The CDR3 loop spans 15 amino acids. The CDR3 DNA sequence: TGTGCCAGCAGCCTCACTAGCGGGACTTACAATGAGCAGTTCTTC. Its translation: CASSLTSGTYNEQFF.

This clonotype was counted at least ten times. The V call is TRBV6-5, the J call TRBJ2-1; no reliable D call. Germline V CDR1 and CDR2: MNHEY, SVGAGI. The length of the CDR3 is 11 residues. V lost 7 bases, J lost 7 bases, and 8 bases lay in between. CDR3 residues: CASIVGNEQFF. CDR3 DNA: TGTGCCAGCATAGTAGGGAATGAGCAGTTCTTC.

The rearrangement links TRBV28 to TRBJ2-5; 10 bases line up with TRBD2. Germline V gene lookup returns CDR1 MDHEN and CDR2 SYDVKM. The V gene end was trimmed by 6 bases and the J gene end by 2 bases; junction bases not matched to a gene: 3. There are 14 residues in the CDR3. The CDR3 nucleotides read TGTGCCAGCAGAGGACTAGCGGAGCAAGAGACCCAGTACTTC. Translating it yields CASRGLAEQETQYF.

This clonotype was detected a few times. The chain links TRBV28 to TRBJ1-2; 10 bases align to TRBD1. V gave up 6 bases and J gave up 6 bases; unmatched junction bases: 1. The CDR3 length is 12 residues. Germline values: CDR1 MDHEN, CDR2 SYDVKM. The CDR3 DNA reads TGTGCCAGCAGGGACAGGGGGGATGGCTACACCTTC. Translating gives CASRDRGDGYTF.

This clonotype has more than one count but fewer than ten. The J gene is TRBJ2-2, the V gene TRBV12-3 or TRBV12-4; TRBD1 matches at 7 bases. Trimming removed 7 bases from V and 2 bases from J; junction bases left unmatched: 10. The CDR3 sequence is 16 residues long. The CDR3 DNA is TGTGCCAGCACCATCACCGGGACAGCTAACACCGGGGAGCTGTTTTTT. Its translation is CASTITGTANTGELFF.

This clonotype was detected a few times. This sequence joins TRBV1 and TRBJ2-4; the tabulated D call, TRBD2, remains unverified against the DNA. TRBV1 is designated a pseudogene. The CDR3 is 17 amino acids. Written as DNA, the CDR3 is TGCACCAGCAGCCAAGAGTTGGGAGGGAGGGCCAAAAACATTCAGTACTTC. Translation: CTSSQELGGRAKNIQYF.

This clonotype turned up a few times. The chain recombines TRBV27 with TRBJ2-1; the match to TRBD1 covers 8 bases. CDR1 is MNHEY, CDR2 SMNVEV, per germline (reference sequence). The CDR3 length is 13 residues. With V trimmed by 6 bases and J by 5 bases, 3 bases remained unmatched. In DNA, the CDR3 is TGTGCCAGCAGGAAGACAGGGGACAATGAGCAGTTCTTC. Translating gives CASRKTGDNEQFF.

This clonotype came up a few times. This rearrangement joins TRBV6-5 to TRBJ2-1; 9 bases map to TRBD2. Germline CDR1 is MNHEY and CDR2 is SVGAGI. The CDR3 loop spans 14 amino acids. The trim removed 6 bases at V and 6 bases at J, leaving 6 bases unmatched. CDR3 loop: CASSPLAGLNEQFF. The CDR3 DNA sequence: TGTGCCAGCAGCCCACTAGCGGGCCTCAATGAGCAGTTCTTC.

Here the CDR3 DNA reads TGTGCCAGCAGCTTAGAAGTCAGCTACGAGCAGTACTTC. This encodes CASSLEVSYEQYF. The V call is TRBV7-8, the J call TRBJ2-7; D is unclear. Trimming shortened V by 1 base and J by 3 bases, and 7 bases separated the two germline ends. The CDR3 runs to 13 residues. CDR1 is SGHVS and CDR2 is FQNEAQ in the germline V gene. Full variable domain (rest looked up from reference TRBV7-8 and TRBJ2-7): GAGVSQSPRYKVAKRGQDVALRCDPISGHVSLFWYQQALGQGPEFLTYFQNEAQLDKSGLPSDRFFAERPEGSVSTLKIQRTQQEDSAVYLCASSLEVSYEQYFGPGTRLTVT.

V gene TRBV18 combines with J gene TRBJ1-6; 9 bases agree with TRBD1. CDR1 and CDR2 (germline): KGHSH, LQKENI. The CDR3 sequence is 14 residues long. Trimming at V came to 4 bases and at J to 5 bases, leaving 0 bases not matched to a gene. This chain's CDR3 is CASSRDRDNSPLHF. CDR3 bases: TGTGCCAGCTCACGGGACAGGGATAATTCACCCCTCCACTTT.

This clonotype was seen repeatedly, ten times or more. J is TRBJ2-1 and V is TRBV28; either TRBD1 or TRBD2 may supply D (5 bases each). The CDR3 sequence is 18 residues long. The V gene's germline CDR1 is MDHEN and CDR2 SYDVKM. The germline V and J ends were trimmed by 5 bases and 3 bases, with 23 bases remaining between them. CDR3 protein: CASSPLGRDGTFYNEQFF. DNA of the CDR3: TGTGCCAGCAGTCCCCTAGGCCGTGATGGGACCTTCTACAATGAGCAGTTCTTC. The entire variable domain, with the rest obtained from reference TRBV28 and TRBJ2-1, is as follows: DVKVTQSSRYLVKRTGEKVFLECVQDMDHENMFWYRQDPGLGLRLIYFSYDVKMKEKGDIPEGYSVSREKKERFSLILESASTNQTSMYLCASSPLGRDGTFYNEQFFGPGTRLTVL.

This clonotype was observed at least ten times. The V and J genes are TRBV15 and TRBJ2-7; 10 nucleotides match TRBD2. Per germline, CDR1 LNHNV and CDR2 YYDKDF (reference sequence). This CDR3 contains 16 residues. J lost 4 bases, V lost 0 bases, and 6 bases had no gene match. CDR3 DNA sequence: TGTGCCACCAGCAGAGATTACGGGACTAGCGATTACGAGCAGTACTTC. Translated, it gives CATSRDYGTSDYEQYF.

In its sample, this clonotype was seen many times. This chain uses TRBV11-3 with TRBJ1-3, with D unclear. Looked up from germline, CDR1 is SGHNT and CDR2 is YENEEA. The V and J ends lost 3 bases and 4 bases respectively, with 10 bases between them. This CDR3 is 14 amino acids long. In DNA, the CDR3 is TGTGCCAGCAGCTTGGGGTATCCGGGAAACACCATATATTTT. Its protein product is CASSLGYPGNTIYF.

With regard to this clonotype: Being one base from a much bigger clone, this may be a read error. This chain links TRBV7-9 with TRBJ2-5; a weak D match, TRBD1 (6 bases). Germline V gene data show CDR1 as SEHNR and CDR2 as FQNEAQ (reference sequence). This CDR3 spans 12 amino acids. The CDR3 region is CASYRVDETRYF. In nucleotides, the CDR3 is TGTGCCAGCTACAGGGTGGATGAGACCCGGTACTTC.

Only a few counts were recorded for this clonotype. The rearrangement links TRBV5-4 to TRBJ2-3; no clear D. With 0 bases removed from V and 2 bases from J, the gap between germline ends came to 4 bases. The CDR3 covers 13 residues. The V gene's germline CDR1 is SGHNT and CDR2 YYREEE (reference sequence). The CDR3 DNA reads as TGTGCCAGCAGCTTGGATGTCACAGATACGCAGTATTTT. This sequence encodes CASSLDVTDTQYF.

This clonotype was seen repeatedly, ten times or more. This chain uses TRBV14 with TRBJ2-2, with D uncertain. Germline V CDR1 and CDR2: SGHDN, FVKESK. CDR3 length: 14 residues. V was clipped by 6 bases and J by 4 bases, with 12 bases between them. CDR3 loop: CASSLEMFTGELFF. CDR3 bases: TGTGCCAGCAGTCTAGAAATGTTCACCGGGGAGCTGTTTTTT.

The chain is built from TRBV7-9 and TRBJ1-1; D is unclear. Trimming shortened V by 6 bases and J by 0 bases, and 5 bases separated the two germline ends. In germline, CDR1 is SEHNR, CDR2 FQNEAQ (reference sequence). The CDR3 totals 12 residues. CDR3 sequence: CASSQMNTEAFF. CDR3 nucleotide sequence: TGTGCCAGCAGTCAGATGAACACTGAAGCTTTCTTT.

The rearrangement joins TRBV6-1 to TRBJ1-1, with unresolved D. V lost 8 bases and J 5 bases, leaving 9 bases between the germline ends. The CDR3 runs 11 residues. The germline V gene has CDR1 MNHNS and CDR2 SASEGT. This chain's CDR3 is CASLRGTEAFF. CDR3 nucleotide sequence: TGTGCCAGCTTACGGGGAACTGAAGCTTTCTTT.

This chain joins TRBV7-2 and TRBJ1-5, with D unresolved. The ends were cut back, 6 bases at V and 4 bases at J, with 10 bases in the middle. This CDR3 contains 13 residues. Germline CDR1 reads SGHTA; CDR2 reads FQGNSA. CDR3 region: CASRVDGNQPQHF. The CDR3 bases are TGTGCCAGCAGGGTGGACGGAAATCAGCCCCAGCATTTT.

A word on this clonotype: A read error may be the cause here, since a much bigger clone is one base away. The chain is built from TRBV19 and TRBJ2-5, with D possibly matching TRBD1 (5 bases). Germline V gene sequence: CDR1 LNHDA, CDR2 SQIVND (reference sequence). This CDR3 is built from 13 residues. V lost 9 bases to trimming and J lost 3 bases, with 14 bases between them. The DNA for the CDR3 is TGTGCCAGCTCGCGACAGCAAAAAGAGACCCAGTACTTC. It codes for CASSRQQKETQYF.